The 20 T cell receptor beta chains below come from one sample, sequenced in a study of T cell repertoires in cytomegalovirus infection (dated by TCRdb to between 2019 and 2020). The antigens these receptors bind are not known. Instrument on record: Illumina HiSeq 1500. In-frame beta chains were kept once TCRdb had trimmed the public reads at Q25 with fastp and called clones with MiXCR. All rows with the same CDR3 protein become a single entry with the most common DNA and genes. The table for this sample lists about 78,000 distinct CDR3 sequences; 35% to 50% of them were counted only once. Just over 90% of the sample belongs to the ten largest clones. The sample's treatment or condition, from its label and the paper: in vitro stimulation with specific CMV peptide epitopes to enrich CMV-specific T cells. This specimen was CD8+ T cells from cultured PBMCs, taken from culture after CMV antigen stimulation. The receptor source for this set is a human donor in good health (CMV status not recorded). Some clones in this sample may be carry-over from other donors' samples.

CDR3 nucleotide sequence: TGTGCCATCCCGACCGGGACTCCTACCGGCAATGAGCAGTTCTTC. This codes for CAIPTGTPTGNEQFF. The chain carries TRBV2 and TRBJ2-1, with TRBD2 as a possible D gene (6 bases). V shed 10 bases and J shed 6 bases, with 22 bases lying between them. The germline V gene encodes CDR1 SNHLY and CDR2 FYNNEI. CDR3 length: 15 residues.

This clonotype was recorded a few times. The V call is TRBV7-9, the J call TRBJ2-7; 9 positions match TRBD1. This CDR3 is built from 18 residues. Trimming took 4 bases from V and 3 from J; bases not matched to a gene: 16. CDR1 is SEHNR, CDR2 FQNEAQ, per germline (reference sequence). The CDR3 DNA follows: TGTGCCAGCAGCTCAACCTCCTCGGACAGGGGAGATCTCTACGAGCAGTACTTC. Its protein product is CASSSTSSDRGDLYEQYF.

The chain recombines TRBV4-1 with TRBJ1-2; 8 bases agree with TRBD1. The V and J ends lost 0 bases and 4 bases, in that order; junction bases with no gene match: 16. This CDR3 contains 19 residues. The germline V gene encodes CDR1 MGHRA and CDR2 YSYEKL. CDR3 sequence reads: CASSQEGGTGVSYLYGYTF. The CDR3 region has the DNA TGCGCCAGCAGCCAAGAGGGGGGGACAGGAGTGTCATACCTCTATGGCTACACCTTC.

The chain carries TRBV27 and TRBJ2-3, with D possibly matching TRBD2 (6 bases). This CDR3 has 15 residues. The germline CDR1 and CDR2 sequences are MNHEY and SMNVEV (reference sequence). Trimming shortened V by 8 bases and J by 1 base, and 16 bases separated the two germline ends. CDR3 nucleotides: TGTGCCAGCCGTGGCGCCGGAGGGCGCACAGATACGCAGTATTTT. It specifies CASRGAGGRTDTQYF.

J is TRBJ2-1 and V is TRBV6-1; D might be TRBD1 or TRBD2, each matching 6 bases. Germline loops: CDR1 MNHNS, CDR2 SASEGT. The CDR3 totals 17 residues. V shed 0 bases and J shed 6 bases, with 18 bases lying between them. CDR3 DNA: TGTGCCAGCAGTGAAGCGCTTCGGGGGACAACGGGCAATGAGCAGTTCTTC. It codes for CASSEALRGTTGNEQFF.

The CDR3 loop reads CASSQDSLGMETQYF. The CDR3 nucleotides read TGTGCCAGCAGCCAAGATAGCCTGGGGATGGAGACCCAGTACTTC. The rearrangement uses TRBV3-1 and TRBJ2-5; D is uncertain. The CDR3 contains 15 residues. CDR1 LGHDT and CDR2 YNNKEL come from the germline V gene (reference sequence). V was pared by 0 bases and J by 5 bases, with 13 bases between.

This clonotype was observed a handful of times. The genes are TRBV7-6 and TRBJ1-1; D remains ambiguous. Germline values: CDR1 SGHVS, CDR2 FNYEAQ. This CDR3 contains 12 residues. V was cut by 5 bases and J by 3 bases, with 7 bases left in between. CDR3 protein: CASSPQDTEAFF. DNA for the CDR3: TGTGCCAGCAGCCCCCAAGACACTGAAGCTTTCTTT.

The table lists this clonotype with many counts. This sequence joins TRBV7-2 and TRBJ1-3; unclear D gene. V was cut by 2 bases and J by 4 bases, with 18 bases left in between. The V gene's germline CDR1 is SGHTA and CDR2 FQGNSA. The CDR3 is 17 amino acids. CDR3 protein: CASSLSPGGGRGNTIYF. The CDR3 nucleotides are TGTGCCAGCAGCTTAAGTCCCGGTGGAGGGCGAGGAAACACCATATATTTT.

The gene calls are TRBV6-2 or TRBV6-3 and TRBJ1-5, with D possibly TRBD1 on 6 matching bases. From germline, CDR1 is MNHEY and CDR2 SVGEGT. The CDR3 is 15 residues long. Trimming cost V 2 bases and J 5 bases, with 13 bases left between them. Here the CDR3 DNA reads TGTGCCAGCAGTTACCCGGACAGTTTATATCAGCCCCAGCATTTT. The encoded protein is CASSYPDSLYQPQHF.

This clonotype came up a few times. The chain uses TRBV6-4 and TRBJ1-5; D not certain. The germline gives CDR1 MRHNA, CDR2 SNTAGT. CDR3 length: 20 amino acids. V lost 2 bases and J 5 bases, leaving 28 bases between the germline ends. The CDR3 loop is CASSDRLRGQNRAFYQPQHF. The CDR3 DNA follows: TGTGCCAGCAGTGACCGGTTACGCGGCCAAAATAGGGCCTTTTATCAGCCCCAGCATTTT.

Of note for this clonotype: Germline and junction disagree at one end, which may indicate a read error. The chain combines TRBV7-6 with TRBJ2-1; D gene ambiguous. Germline CDR1 reads SGHVS; CDR2 reads FNYEAQ. The CDR3 runs 14 residues. The CDR3 DNA follows: TGTGTCAGCAGCTTATCAGTAGTAAACAATGAGCAGTTCTTC. This sequence encodes CVSSLSVVNNEQFF.

The sample holds a few counts of this clonotype. V usage is TRBV11-2 and J usage is TRBJ2-3; 11 nucleotides agree with TRBD2. Germline trimming cut 5 bases from V and 6 bases from J; bases unmatched to any gene: 10. CDR3 length equals 16 residues. CDR1 and CDR2 (germline): SGHAT, FQNNGV. The CDR3 DNA is TGTGCCAGCAGCGAAGGACTAGCGGGCCAATGGGATACGCAGTATTTT. Protein: CASSEGLAGQWDTQYF.

This clonotype was seen many times. The chain couples TRBV7-6 to TRBJ2-5, with D unresolved. CDR1 is SGHVS and CDR2 is FNYEAQ in the germline V gene. The CDR3 extends over 13 amino acids. V was cut by 1 base and J by 4 bases, with 7 bases left in between. The CDR3 region has the DNA TGTGCCAGCAGCTTAGAGGCCCCAGAGACCCAGTACTTC. This sequence encodes CASSLEAPETQYF. Based on the CDR3 plus reference TRBV7-6 and TRBJ2-5, the full variable domain is GAGVSQSPRYKVTKRGQDVALRCDPISGHVSLYWYRQALGQGPEFLTYFNYEAQQDKSGLPNDRFSAERPEGSISTLTIQRTEQRDSAMYRCASSLEAPETQYFGPGTRLLVL.

This clonotype has a handful of counts. The rearrangement uses TRBV11-2 and TRBJ2-1, with 11 bases aligning to TRBD2. The ends lost 0 bases at V and 0 bases at J; junction bases unmatched: 7. The germline V gene has CDR1 SGHAT and CDR2 FQNNGV. The CDR3 runs 19 residues. The CDR3 here is CASSLDYLAGGFSYNEQFF. DNA of the CDR3: TGTGCCAGCAGCTTAGATTACCTAGCGGGGGGTTTCTCCTACAATGAGCAGTTCTTC.

This clonotype appeared many times. The chain is built from TRBV7-6 and TRBJ2-5; 13 nucleotides agree with TRBD2. The CDR3 extends over 16 amino acids. CDR1 is SGHVS and CDR2 is FNYEAQ in the germline V gene. The V gene end was trimmed by 5 bases and the J gene end by 4 bases; junction bases not matched to a gene: 7. The CDR3 sequence: CASSQLAGGLAETQYF. The CDR3 DNA follows: TGTGCCAGCAGCCAACTAGCGGGGGGGCTGGCAGAGACCCAGTACTTC.

V is TRBV7-6 and J is TRBJ1-3; 7 bases align to TRBD1. With V trimmed by 0 bases and J by 4 bases, 6 bases remained unmatched. This CDR3 is 16 amino acids long. Germline assignment: CDR1 SGHVS and CDR2 FNYEAQ. CDR3 coding DNA: TGTGCCAGCAGCTTAGCGGGACAGATCTCGGGAAACACCATATATTTT. It encodes CASSLAGQISGNTIYF.

J is TRBJ1-5 and V is TRBV7-9, with a weak D call TRBD1 (5 bases). V was trimmed by 2 bases and J by 3 bases, leaving 8 bases between them. CDR3 length: 14 amino acids. Germline lookup yields CDR1 SEHNR and CDR2 FQNEAQ (reference sequence). Here the CDR3 reads CASSLTGLNQPQHF. The CDR3 DNA reads TGTGCCAGCAGCTTAACAGGCCTCAATCAGCCCCAGCATTTT.

Points on this clonotype: Given the absence of the conserved phenylalanine or tryptophan at the CDR3 end, a read error is likely. The CDR3 DNA is TGTGCCAGCAGTCCCGGACAAGTGCCCTACGAGCAGTACCTC. It yields the protein CASSPGQVPYEQYL. V is TRBV27 and J is TRBJ2-7; the D gene is possibly TRBD1 (5 bases). Germline-derived CDR1 and CDR2 are MNHEY and SMNVEV (reference sequence). V was shortened by 5 bases and J by 2 bases, with 13 bases between the two germline ends. The CDR3 contains 14 residues.

This clonotype has just a few counts. This sequence joins TRBV27 and TRBJ2-3, with TRBD1 matching over 8 bases. CDR1 and CDR2 (germline): MNHEY, SMNVEV (reference sequence). Unmatched junction bases numbered 6, after V lost 9 bases and J lost 4 bases. This CDR3 contains 13 residues. CDR3 coding DNA: TGTGCCAGTTCCTCCAGGGGGCCAGATACGCAGTATTTT. Its protein product is CASSSRGPDTQYF.

Only one count was recorded for this clonotype. The chain recombines TRBV7-6 with TRBJ1-5; 9 nucleotides align to TRBD1. CDR1 SGHVS and CDR2 FNYEAQ come from the germline V gene. The CDR3 has 15 amino acids. The ends lost 5 bases at V and 8 bases at J; junction bases unmatched: 10. CDR3 DNA: TGTGCCAGCAGCCCTACAGGGGGCGGGGGGGAGCCCCAGCATTTT. This gives the protein CASSPTGGGGEPQHF.